This T cell receptor (beta chain) was sequenced for a study of cytomegalovirus exposure and HLA in healthy donors. Study-wide results and limits: When a later analysis was performed, an Asian-associated ancestry cluster reportedly had fewer N-insertions than the roughly 640-donor mean. Among the most significant clusters, several appeared linked to common viral pathogens in a later analysis.

CDR1 is LNHDA and CDR2 is SQIVND in the germline V gene (reference sequence). The CDR3 runs to 14 residues. V shed 6 bases and J 7 bases; nucleotides not matched to a gene: 9. Comments on this clone: The antigen is not known.

The PCR employed 60 Vbeta primers together with 13 Jbeta primers. The protocol was immunoSEQ multiplex PCR, while the TCRdb copy is restricted to in-frame clones and leaves out a portion. The repertoire holds 130,000 or so clones, roughly 79% seen once, with roughly 1.5% in the top ten. This sequence was found in a woman between 18 and 29 years old in good health and CMV-seronegative. The chain uses TRBV19 and TRBJ1-5, with 7 bases aligning to TRBD1. Sequenced input: PBMCs. The CDR3 DNA reads as TGTGCCAGTAGCCCAGACAGGGTAGCCCAGCCCCAGCATTTT. This codes for CASSPDRVAQPQHF.